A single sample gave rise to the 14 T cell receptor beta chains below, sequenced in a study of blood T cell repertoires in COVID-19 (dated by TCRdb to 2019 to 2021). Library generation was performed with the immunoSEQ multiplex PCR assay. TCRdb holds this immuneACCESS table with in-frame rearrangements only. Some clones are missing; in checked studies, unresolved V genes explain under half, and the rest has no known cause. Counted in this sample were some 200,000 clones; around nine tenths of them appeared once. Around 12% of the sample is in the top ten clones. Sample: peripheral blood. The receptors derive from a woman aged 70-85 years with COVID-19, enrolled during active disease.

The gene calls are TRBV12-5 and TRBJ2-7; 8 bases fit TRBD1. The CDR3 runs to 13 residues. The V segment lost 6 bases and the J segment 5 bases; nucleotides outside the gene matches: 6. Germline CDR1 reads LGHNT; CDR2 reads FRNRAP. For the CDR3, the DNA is TGTGCTAGTGGCCTCGGACAGGGTCACGAGCAGTACTTC. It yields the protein CASGLGQGHEQYF.

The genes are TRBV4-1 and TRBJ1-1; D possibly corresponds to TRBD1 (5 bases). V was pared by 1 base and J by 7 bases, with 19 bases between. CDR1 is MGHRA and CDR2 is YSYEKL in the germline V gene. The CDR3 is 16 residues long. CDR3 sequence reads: CASSQVVGVSRNEAFF. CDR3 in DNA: TGCGCCAGCAGCCAAGTTGTAGGGGTCAGCCGTAATGAAGCTTTCTTT.

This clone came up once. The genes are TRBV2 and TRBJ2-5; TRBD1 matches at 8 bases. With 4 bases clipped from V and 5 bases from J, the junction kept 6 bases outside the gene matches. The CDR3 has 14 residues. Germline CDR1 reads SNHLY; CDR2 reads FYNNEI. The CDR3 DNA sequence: TGTGCCAGCAGTGCACAGGGGGTGGGGGAGACCCAGTACTTC. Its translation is CASSAQGVGETQYF.

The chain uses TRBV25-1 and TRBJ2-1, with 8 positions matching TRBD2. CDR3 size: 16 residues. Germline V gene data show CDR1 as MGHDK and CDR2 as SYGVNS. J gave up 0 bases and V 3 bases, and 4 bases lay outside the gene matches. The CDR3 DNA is TGTGCCAGCAGTGACCCCGGGGGGGACTCCTACAATGAGCAGTTCTTC. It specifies CASSDPGGDSYNEQFF.

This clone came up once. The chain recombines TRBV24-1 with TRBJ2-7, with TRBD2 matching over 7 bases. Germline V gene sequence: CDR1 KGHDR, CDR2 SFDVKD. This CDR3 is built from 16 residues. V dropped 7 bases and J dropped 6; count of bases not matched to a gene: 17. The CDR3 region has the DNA TGTGCCACCAGGGGAGGGGCCTCCGTCCAGGAGCTCGAGCAGTACTTC. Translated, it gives CATRGGASVQELEQYF.

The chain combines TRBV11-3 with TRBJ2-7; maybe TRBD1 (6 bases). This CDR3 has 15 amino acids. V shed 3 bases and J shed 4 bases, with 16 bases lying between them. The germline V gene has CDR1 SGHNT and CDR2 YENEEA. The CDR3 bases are TGTGCCAGCAGCTTTCCTCCGGGACAAACTTACGAGCAGTACTTC. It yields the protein CASSFPPGQTYEQYF.

CDR3 amino acids: CASSYGPGDTQYF. The DNA for the CDR3 is TGTGCCAGCAGTTACGGGCCTGGGGATACGCAGTATTTT. The chain is built from TRBV6-5 and TRBJ2-3; D unclear. The CDR3 has 13 amino acids. Germline CDR1 MNHEY, CDR2 SVGAGI. V was shortened by 2 bases and J by 6 bases, with 9 bases between the two germline ends.

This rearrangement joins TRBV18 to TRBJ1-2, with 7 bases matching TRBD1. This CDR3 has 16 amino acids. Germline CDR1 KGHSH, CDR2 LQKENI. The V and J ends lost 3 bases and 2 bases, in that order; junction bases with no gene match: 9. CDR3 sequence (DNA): TGTGCCAGCTCACCGCTAACCGGGACAGCAAACTATGGCTACACCTTC. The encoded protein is CASSPLTGTANYGYTF.

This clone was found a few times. In DNA, the CDR3 is TGTGCCAGTAGTGCGGGACAGGGGCCCGGTGGTGGCTACACCTTC. It codes for CASSAGQGPGGGYTF. V and J are TRBV19 and TRBJ1-2, with 10 bases matching TRBD1. J was trimmed by 7 bases and V by 5 bases; bases with no gene match: 10. The CDR3 is 15 amino acids. Per germline, CDR1 LNHDA and CDR2 SQIVND (reference sequence). The full variable domain, in which reference TRBV19 and TRBJ1-2 provide the parts outside the CDR3, is DGGITQSPKYLFRKEGQNVTLSCEQNLNHDAMYWYRQDPGQGLRLIYYSQIVNDFQKGDIAEGYSVSREKKESFPLTVTSAQKNPTAFYLCASSAGQGPGGGYTFGSGTRLTVV.

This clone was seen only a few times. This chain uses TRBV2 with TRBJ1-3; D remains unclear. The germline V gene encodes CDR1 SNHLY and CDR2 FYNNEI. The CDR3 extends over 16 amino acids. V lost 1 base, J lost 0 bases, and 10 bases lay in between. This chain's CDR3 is CASSEVQVSSGNTIYF. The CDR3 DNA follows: TGTGCCAGCAGTGAAGTGCAGGTTTCCTCTGGAAACACCATATATTTT.

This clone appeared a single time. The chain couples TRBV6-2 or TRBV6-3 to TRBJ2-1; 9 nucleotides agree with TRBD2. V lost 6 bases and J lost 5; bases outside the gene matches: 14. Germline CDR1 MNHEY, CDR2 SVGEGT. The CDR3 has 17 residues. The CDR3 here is CASSLLAGTSNHNEQFF. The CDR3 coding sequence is TGTGCCAGCAGCCTCTTGGCGGGGACTAGCAACCACAATGAGCAGTTCTTC.

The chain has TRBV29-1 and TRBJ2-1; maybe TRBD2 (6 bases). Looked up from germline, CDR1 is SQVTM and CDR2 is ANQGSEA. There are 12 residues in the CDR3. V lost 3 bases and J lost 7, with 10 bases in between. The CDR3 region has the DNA TGCAGCGTTGATGGGGAGGCGAATGAGCAGTTCTTC. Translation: CSVDGEANEQFF.

The CDR3 region is CASSFDSQVGTEAFF. CDR3 DNA sequence: TGTGCCAGCAGCTTCGATTCACAGGTAGGCACTGAAGCTTTCTTT. The V and J genes are TRBV5-4 and TRBJ1-1, with D perhaps TRBD1 (5 bases). CDR1 SGHNT and CDR2 YYREEE come from the germline V gene (reference sequence). V lost 2 bases and J 4 bases, leaving 15 bases between the germline ends. The CDR3 extends over 15 amino acids.

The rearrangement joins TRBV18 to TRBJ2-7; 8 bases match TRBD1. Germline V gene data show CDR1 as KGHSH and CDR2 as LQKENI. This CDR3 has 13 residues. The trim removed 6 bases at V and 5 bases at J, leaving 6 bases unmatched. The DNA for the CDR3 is TGTGCCAGCTCTCTGGACAGGGTCAACGAGCAGTACTTC. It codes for CASSLDRVNEQYF.